A selection of T cell receptor beta chains follows, all from one sample in a study of PD-1 blockade in classical Hodgkin lymphoma. The table came from immunoSEQ multiplex PCR; TCRdb's copy has only in-frame clones and leaves some out. The data show tens of thousands of clones, about 92% seen once. Here the sequenced sample was peripheral blood mononuclear cells (PBMCs), taken at baseline. These receptors came from a human donor with classical Hodgkin lymphoma. CDR3s include the opening cysteine and the closing phenylalanine or tryptophan. Fields, in order: V gene, D gene, J gene, CDR3 protein. A D gene is named only where the DNA matches it firmly.

V gene: TRBV13
D gene: TRBD2
J gene: TRBJ2-3
CDR3 protein: CASSSLAGGNTDTQYF

V gene: TRBV5-4
D gene: NA
J gene: TRBJ1-1
CDR3 protein: CASSLDRMSTEAFF

V gene: TRBV7-9
D gene: TRBD1
J gene: TRBJ2-3
CDR3 protein: CATPGQERTDTQYF

V gene: TRBV9
D gene: TRBD2
J gene: TRBJ2-2
CDR3 protein: CASSVPSGEVNTGELFF

V gene: TRBV7-2
D gene: NA
J gene: TRBJ2-3
CDR3 protein: CASSSFVWDTQYF

V gene: TRBV27
D gene: NA
J gene: TRBJ1-4
CDR3 protein: CASSPNFPFLGGAQEKLFF

V gene: TRBV11-2
D gene: NA
J gene: TRBJ2-3
CDR3 protein: CASSLMSGSTDTQYF

V gene: TRBV7-6
D gene: NA
J gene: TRBJ2-3
CDR3 protein: CASSLNSFPDTQYF

V gene: TRBV9
D gene: NA
J gene: TRBJ1-2
CDR3 protein: CASSAEEGWSNYGYTF

V gene: TRBV6-6
D gene: TRBD1
J gene: TRBJ2-7
CDR3 protein: CASSYGQGNEQYF

V gene: TRBV7-7
D gene: TRBD1
J gene: TRBJ2-5
CDR3 protein: CASSLAPQTGVGETQYF

V gene: TRBV9
D gene: NA
J gene: TRBJ2-7
CDR3 protein: CASRDGQPGSYEQYF

V gene: TRBV15
D gene: NA
J gene: TRBJ2-3
CDR3 protein: CATSRERGEGLNTQYF

V gene: TRBV7-8
D gene: NA
J gene: TRBJ2-1
CDR3 protein: CASSLDLNSGLNEQFF

V gene: TRBV7-2
D gene: TRBD2
J gene: TRBJ2-1
CDR3 protein: CASSLTSGGSGNEQFF

V gene: TRBV9
D gene: NA
J gene: TRBJ1-1
CDR3 protein: CASSGPPPGTEAFF

V gene: TRBV10-3
D gene: NA
J gene: TRBJ1-5
CDR3 protein: CAISEYSRGNQPQHF

V gene: TRBV6-5
D gene: NA
J gene: TRBJ1-5
CDR3 protein: CASFAGLNQPQHF

V gene: TRBV18
D gene: TRBD1
J gene: TRBJ1-5
CDR3 protein: CASSPTGGNNQPQHF

V gene: TRBV21-1
D gene: NA
J gene: TRBJ1-2
CDR3 protein: CANGRDRGPGGYTF

V gene: TRBV12-5
D gene: NA
J gene: TRBJ2-7
CDR3 protein: CASGLGRGSYEQYF

V gene: TRBV18
D gene: NA
J gene: TRBJ2-7
CDR3 protein: CASSPGIRQVFEGEQYF

V gene: TRBV28
D gene: TRBD1
J gene: TRBJ1-2
CDR3 protein: CASSPGGKNYGYTF

V gene: TRBV30
D gene: TRBD1
J gene: TRBJ1-5
CDR3 protein: CAWGQGAGNQPQHF

V gene: TRBV7-3
D gene: TRBD2
J gene: TRBJ2-1
CDR3 protein: CASSLSAPGTSGRGNEQFF

V gene: TRBV5-6
D gene: NA
J gene: TRBJ2-3
CDR3 protein: CASSPQRTDTQYF

V gene: TRBV10-3
D gene: TRBD2
J gene: TRBJ2-7
CDR3 protein: CAISELGLAYEQYF

V gene: TRBV10-3
D gene: TRBD1
J gene: TRBJ1-1
CDR3 protein: CAISEGQVREAFF

V gene: TRBV28
D gene: TRBD1
J gene: TRBJ2-7
CDR3 protein: CASSLPGTGGTYEQYF

V gene: TRBV28
D gene: NA
J gene: TRBJ1-1
CDR3 protein: CASSPPSGLINTEAFF

V gene: TRBV14
D gene: NA
J gene: TRBJ2-5
CDR3 protein: CASSPGTKAPETQYF

V gene: TRBV6-1
D gene: NA
J gene: TRBJ2-7
CDR3 protein: CASSEASGLPGGYEQYF

V gene: TRBV7-9
D gene: NA
J gene: TRBJ2-3
CDR3 protein: CASSLAGFGADTQYF

V gene: TRBV7-3
D gene: TRBD2
J gene: TRBJ2-3
CDR3 protein: CASSSVAWGGSTDTQYF

V gene: TRBV7-3
D gene: TRBD2
J gene: TRBJ2-7
CDR3 protein: CASSSSGGYEQYF

V gene: TRBV2
D gene: TRBD1
J gene: TRBJ2-5
CDR3 protein: CASSGQGQETQYF

V gene: TRBV6-6
D gene: NA
J gene: TRBJ2-7
CDR3 protein: CASSPDSTHSYEQYF

V gene: TRBV6-1
D gene: NA
J gene: TRBJ2-7
CDR3 protein: CASSEGVSYEQYF

V gene: TRBV6-5
D gene: NA
J gene: TRBJ1-1
CDR3 protein: CASSSLGGPNTEAFF

V gene: TRBV30
D gene: NA
J gene: TRBJ2-2
CDR3 protein: CAWSPTPSGLFF

V gene: TRBV27
D gene: TRBD1
J gene: TRBJ2-7
CDR3 protein: CASSLLDRGEQYF

V gene: TRBV11-3
D gene: TRBD1
J gene: TRBJ2-2
CDR3 protein: CASSYDRGPVGELFF

V gene: TRBV2
D gene: TRBD2
J gene: TRBJ2-7
CDR3 protein: CASSGRTSHWEQYF

V gene: TRBV28
D gene: NA
J gene: TRBJ2-1
CDR3 protein: CASSAVPRQGGSSHEQFF

V gene: TRBV9
D gene: NA
J gene: TRBJ1-1
CDR3 protein: CASSPIRNTEAFF

V gene: TRBV6-1
D gene: NA
J gene: TRBJ1-5
CDR3 protein: CASTHREDSNQPQHF